A single sample gave rise to the 3 T cell receptor beta chains below, sequenced in a study of read filtering for tumor transcriptome and immune sequencing. The library was built from roughly 400 ng RNA with molecular barcoded adaptors for alpha/delta and beta/gamma chains. MiXCR, applied by TCRdb to the reads, yields one record per CDR3 protein. Among some 41,000 distinct CDR3 sequences, roughly 13% were seen once, and the ten largest hold more than 35%. Sequenced material: a population of CD138-negative cells sorted from bone marrow. Every receptor here comes from a donor at least 40 years old with multiple myeloma.

Ten or more counts support this clonotype. The J gene is TRBJ2-3, the V gene TRBV7-6; unclear D gene. Trimming shortened V by 1 base and J by 4 bases, and 12 bases separated the two germline ends. The CDR3 is 15 residues long. Germline V gene data show CDR1 as SGHVS and CDR2 as FNYEAQ. CDR3 bases: TGTGCCAGCAGCTTAGAGAGTAGAACGGCAGATACGCAGTATTTT. Its protein is CASSLESRTADTQYF.

Notes on this clonotype: One end of the junction does not line up with germline, which may come from a read error. This chain uses TRBV7-2 with TRBJ1-1; D unresolved. The CDR3 contains 13 residues. Germline CDR1 and CDR2: SGHTA and FQGNSA. In DNA form, the CDR3 reads TGTGCCAGCAGTTTAGCCGGGGAATTTGAAGCTTTCTTT. This gives the protein CASSLAGEFEAFF.

With regard to this clonotype: A much larger clone differs by one base, so this may be a read error. This chain joins TRBV14 and TRBJ1-2; 9 bases line up with TRBD1. Germline V gives CDR1 SGHDN, CDR2 FVKESK. The CDR3 contains 14 residues. Here the CDR3 DNA reads TGTGTCAGCAGCCAAGTACAGGGGGCGCATGGCTACACCTTC. It codes for CVSSQVQGAHGYTF. The full variable domain, in which reference TRBV14 and TRBJ1-2 provide the parts outside the CDR3, is EAGVTQFPSHSVIEKGQTVTLRCDPISGHDNLYWYRRVMGKEIKFLLHFVKESKQDESGMPNNRFLAERTGGTYSTLKVQPAELEDSGVYFCVSSQVQGAHGYTFGSGTRLTVV.